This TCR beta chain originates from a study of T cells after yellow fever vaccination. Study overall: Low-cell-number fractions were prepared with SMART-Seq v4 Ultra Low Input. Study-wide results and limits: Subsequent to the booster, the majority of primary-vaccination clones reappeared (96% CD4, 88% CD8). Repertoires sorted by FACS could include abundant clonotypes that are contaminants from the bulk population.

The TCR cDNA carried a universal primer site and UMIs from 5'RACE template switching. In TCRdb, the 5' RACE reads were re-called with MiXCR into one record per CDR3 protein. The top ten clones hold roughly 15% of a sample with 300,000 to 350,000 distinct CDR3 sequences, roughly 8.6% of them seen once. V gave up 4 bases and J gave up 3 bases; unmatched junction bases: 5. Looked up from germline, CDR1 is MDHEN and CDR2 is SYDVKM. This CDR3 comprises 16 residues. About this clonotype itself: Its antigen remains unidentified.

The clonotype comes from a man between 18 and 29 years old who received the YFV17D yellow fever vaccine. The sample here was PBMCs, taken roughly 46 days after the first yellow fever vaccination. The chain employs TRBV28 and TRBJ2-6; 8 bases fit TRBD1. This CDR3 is CASSSTGADGANVLTF. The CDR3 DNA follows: TGTGCCAGCAGTTCGACAGGGGCGGATGGGGCCAACGTCCTGACTTTC. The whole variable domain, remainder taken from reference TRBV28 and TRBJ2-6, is DVKVTQSSRYLVKRTGEKVFLECVQDMDHENMFWYRQDPGLGLRLIYFSYDVKMKEKGDIPEGYSVSREKKERFSLILESASTNQTSMYLCASSSTGADGANVLTFGAGSRLTVL.